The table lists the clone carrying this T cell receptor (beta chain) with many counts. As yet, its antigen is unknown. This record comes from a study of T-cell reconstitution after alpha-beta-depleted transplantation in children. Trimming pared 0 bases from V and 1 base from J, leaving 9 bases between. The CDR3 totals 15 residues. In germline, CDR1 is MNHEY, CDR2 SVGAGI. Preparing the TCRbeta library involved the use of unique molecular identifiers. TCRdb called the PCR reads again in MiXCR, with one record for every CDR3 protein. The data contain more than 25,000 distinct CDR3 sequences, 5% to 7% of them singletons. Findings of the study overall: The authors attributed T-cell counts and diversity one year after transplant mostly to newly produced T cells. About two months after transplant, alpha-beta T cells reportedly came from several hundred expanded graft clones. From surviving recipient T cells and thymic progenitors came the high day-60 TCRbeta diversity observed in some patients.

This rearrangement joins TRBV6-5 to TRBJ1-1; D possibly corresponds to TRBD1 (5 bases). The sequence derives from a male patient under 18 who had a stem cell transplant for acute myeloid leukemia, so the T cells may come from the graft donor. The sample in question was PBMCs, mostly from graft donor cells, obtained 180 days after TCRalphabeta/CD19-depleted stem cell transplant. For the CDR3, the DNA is TGTGCCAGCAGTTACTCGGGGACTAGGAACACTGAAGCTTTCTTT. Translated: CASSYSGTRNTEAFF.